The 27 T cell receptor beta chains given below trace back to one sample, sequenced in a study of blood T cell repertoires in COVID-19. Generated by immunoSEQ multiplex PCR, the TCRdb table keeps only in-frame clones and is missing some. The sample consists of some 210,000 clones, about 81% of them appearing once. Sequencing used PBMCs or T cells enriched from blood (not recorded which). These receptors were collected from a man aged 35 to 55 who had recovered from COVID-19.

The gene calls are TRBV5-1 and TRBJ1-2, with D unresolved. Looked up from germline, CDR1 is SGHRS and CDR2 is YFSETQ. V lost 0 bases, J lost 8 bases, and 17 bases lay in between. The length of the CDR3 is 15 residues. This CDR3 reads CASSLGLNPPLGYTF. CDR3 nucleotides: TGCGCCAGCAGCTTGGGACTCAACCCCCCTCTGGGCTACACCTTC.

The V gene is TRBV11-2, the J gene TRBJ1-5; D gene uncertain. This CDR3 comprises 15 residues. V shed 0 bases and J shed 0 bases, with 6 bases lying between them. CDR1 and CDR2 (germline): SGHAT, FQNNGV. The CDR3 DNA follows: TGTGCCAGCAGCTTAGAGTACAATAGCAATCAGCCCCAGCATTTT. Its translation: CASSLEYNSNQPQHF.

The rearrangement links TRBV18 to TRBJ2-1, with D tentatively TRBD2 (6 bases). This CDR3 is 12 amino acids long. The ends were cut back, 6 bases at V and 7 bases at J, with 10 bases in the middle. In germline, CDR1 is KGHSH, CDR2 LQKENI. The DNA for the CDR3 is TGTGCCAGCTCGCGGGATGAAAATGAGCAGTTCTTC. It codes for CASSRDENEQFF.

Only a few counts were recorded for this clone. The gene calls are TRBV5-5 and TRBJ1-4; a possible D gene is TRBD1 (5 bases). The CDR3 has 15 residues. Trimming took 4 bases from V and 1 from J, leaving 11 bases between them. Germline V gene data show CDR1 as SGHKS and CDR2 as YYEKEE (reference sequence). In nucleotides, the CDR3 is TGTGCCAGCAGCCGGAGAGGACAAACTAATGAAAAACTGTTTTTT. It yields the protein CASSRRGQTNEKLFF.

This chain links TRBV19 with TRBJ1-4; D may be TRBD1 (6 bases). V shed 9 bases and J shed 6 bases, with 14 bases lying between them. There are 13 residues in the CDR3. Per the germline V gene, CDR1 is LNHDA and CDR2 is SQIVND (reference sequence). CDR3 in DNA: TGTGCCAGACCCGGCGGGGGGCATGAAAAACTGTTTTTT. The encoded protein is CARPGGGHEKLFF.

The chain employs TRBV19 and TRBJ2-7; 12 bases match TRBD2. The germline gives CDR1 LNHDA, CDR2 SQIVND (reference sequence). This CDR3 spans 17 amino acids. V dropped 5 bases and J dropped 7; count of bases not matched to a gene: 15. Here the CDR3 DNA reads TGTGCCAGTAGTTCCCGCCTCCCTAGCGGGAGGGCGGGGGAGCAGTACTTC. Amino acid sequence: CASSSRLPSGRAGEQYF.

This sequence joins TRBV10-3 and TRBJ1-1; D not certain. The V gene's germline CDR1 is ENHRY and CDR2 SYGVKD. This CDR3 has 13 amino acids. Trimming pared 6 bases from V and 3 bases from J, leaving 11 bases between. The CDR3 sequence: CAIRNFRDTEAFF. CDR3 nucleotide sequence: TGTGCCATCAGGAACTTTCGGGACACTGAAGCTTTCTTT.

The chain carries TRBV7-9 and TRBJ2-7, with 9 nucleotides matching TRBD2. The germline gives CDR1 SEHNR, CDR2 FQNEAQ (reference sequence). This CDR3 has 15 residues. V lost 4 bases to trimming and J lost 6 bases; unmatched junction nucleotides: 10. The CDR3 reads CASSSTIAGVVEQYF. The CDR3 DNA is TGTGCCAGCAGCTCCACCATAGCGGGAGTTGTCGAGCAGTACTTC.

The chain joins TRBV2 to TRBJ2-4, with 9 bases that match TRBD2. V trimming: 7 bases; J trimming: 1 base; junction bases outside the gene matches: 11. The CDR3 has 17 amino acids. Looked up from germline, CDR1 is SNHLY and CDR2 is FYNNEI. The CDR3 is CASTFLAGEGAKNIQYF. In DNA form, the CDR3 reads TGTGCCAGCACTTTCTTAGCGGGAGAAGGGGCCAAAAACATTCAGTACTTC. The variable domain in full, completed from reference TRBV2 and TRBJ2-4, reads EPEVTQTPSHQVTQMGQEVILRCVPISNHLYFYWYRQILGQKVEFLVSFYNNEISEKSEIFDDQFSVERPDGSNFTLKIRSTKLEDSAMYFCASTFLAGEGAKNIQYFGAGTRLSVL.

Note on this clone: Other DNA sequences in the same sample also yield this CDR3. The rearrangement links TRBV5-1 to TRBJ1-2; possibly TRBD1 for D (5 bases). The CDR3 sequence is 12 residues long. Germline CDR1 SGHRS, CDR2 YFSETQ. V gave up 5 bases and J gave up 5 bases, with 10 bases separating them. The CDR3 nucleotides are TGCGCCAGCAGAGAGACAGATTATGGCTACACCTTC. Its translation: CASRETDYGYTF.

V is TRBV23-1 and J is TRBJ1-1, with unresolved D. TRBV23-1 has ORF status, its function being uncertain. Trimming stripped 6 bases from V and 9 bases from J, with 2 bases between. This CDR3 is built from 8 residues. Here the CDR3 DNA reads TGCGCCAGCAGCAAAGCTTTCTTT. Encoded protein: CASSKAFF.

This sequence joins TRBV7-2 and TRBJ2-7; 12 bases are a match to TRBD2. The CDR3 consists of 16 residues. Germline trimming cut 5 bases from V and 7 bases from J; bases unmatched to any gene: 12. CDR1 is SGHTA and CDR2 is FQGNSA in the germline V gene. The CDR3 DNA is TGTGCCAGCAGCAGCCCTCTAGCGGGAGGGCCAAGAGAGCAGTACTTC. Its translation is CASSSPLAGGPREQYF.

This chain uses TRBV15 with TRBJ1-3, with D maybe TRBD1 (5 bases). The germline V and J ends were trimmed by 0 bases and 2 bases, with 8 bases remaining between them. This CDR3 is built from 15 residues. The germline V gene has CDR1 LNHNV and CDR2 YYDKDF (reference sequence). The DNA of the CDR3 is TGTGCCACCAGCAGAGATGGGGCTACTGGAAACACCATATATTTT. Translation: CATSRDGATGNTIYF. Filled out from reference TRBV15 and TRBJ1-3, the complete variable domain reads DAMVIQNPRYQVTQFGKPVTLSCSQTLNHNVMYWYQQKSSQAPKLLFHYYDKDFNNEADTPDNFQSRRPNTSFCFLDIRSPGLGDTAMYLCATSRDGATGNTIYFGEGSWLTVV.

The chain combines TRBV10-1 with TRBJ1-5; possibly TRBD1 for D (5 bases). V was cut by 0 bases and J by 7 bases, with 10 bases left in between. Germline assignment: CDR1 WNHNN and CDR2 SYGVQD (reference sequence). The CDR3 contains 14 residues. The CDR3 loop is CASSESMGGQPQHF. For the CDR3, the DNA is TGCGCCAGCAGTGAGTCGATGGGGGGGCAGCCCCAGCATTTT.

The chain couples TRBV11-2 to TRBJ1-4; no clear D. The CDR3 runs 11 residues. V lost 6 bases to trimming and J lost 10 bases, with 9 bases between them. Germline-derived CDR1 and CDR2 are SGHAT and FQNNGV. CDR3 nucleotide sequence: TGTGCCAGCAGAGAGGAAGGAAAACTGTTTTTT. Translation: CASREEGKLFF.

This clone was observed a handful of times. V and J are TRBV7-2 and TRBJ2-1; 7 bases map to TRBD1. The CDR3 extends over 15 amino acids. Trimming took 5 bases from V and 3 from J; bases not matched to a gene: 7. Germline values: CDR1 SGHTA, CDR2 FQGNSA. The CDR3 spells CASSRRGTLYNEQFF. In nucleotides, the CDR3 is TGTGCCAGCAGCCGCAGGGGGACCCTCTACAATGAGCAGTTCTTC.

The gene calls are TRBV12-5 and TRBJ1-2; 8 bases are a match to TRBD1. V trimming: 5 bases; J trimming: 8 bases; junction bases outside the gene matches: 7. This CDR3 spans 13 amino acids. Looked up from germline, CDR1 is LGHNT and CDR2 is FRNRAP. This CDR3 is CASGQDRARGYTF. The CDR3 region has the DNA TGTGCTAGTGGTCAGGACAGGGCTCGAGGCTACACCTTC.

This CDR3 is CASSHLTSGLQETQYF. The CDR3 nucleotides read TGTGCCAGCAGCCACCTTACTAGCGGGTTGCAAGAGACCCAGTACTTC. V and J are TRBV3-1 (or the pseudogene TRBV3-2) and TRBJ2-5; TRBD2 matches at 9 bases. The CDR3 runs 16 residues. Germline trimming cut 3 bases from V and 2 bases from J; bases unmatched to any gene: 7. Germline V gene sequence: CDR1 LGHDT, CDR2 YNNKEL (reference sequence).

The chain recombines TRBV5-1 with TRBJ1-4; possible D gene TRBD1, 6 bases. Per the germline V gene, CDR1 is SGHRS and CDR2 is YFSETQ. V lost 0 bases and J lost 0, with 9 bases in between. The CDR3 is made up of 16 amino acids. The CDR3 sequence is CASSLGDRTTNEKLFF. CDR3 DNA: TGCGCCAGCAGCTTGGGTGACAGGACAACTAATGAAAAACTGTTTTTT.

CDR3 in amino acids: CASSPWQQGDGYTF. The CDR3 DNA reads TGTGCCAGCAGCCCGTGGCAACAGGGGGATGGCTACACCTTC. The gene calls are TRBV11-2 and TRBJ1-2; 8 bases agree with TRBD1. Germline CDR1 reads SGHAT; CDR2 reads FQNNGV. The CDR3 spans 14 residues. V dropped 5 bases and J dropped 6; count of bases not matched to a gene: 8.

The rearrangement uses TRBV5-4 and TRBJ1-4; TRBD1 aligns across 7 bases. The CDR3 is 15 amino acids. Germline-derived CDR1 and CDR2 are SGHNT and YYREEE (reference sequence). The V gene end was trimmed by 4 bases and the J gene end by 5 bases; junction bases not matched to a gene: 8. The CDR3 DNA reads TGTGCCAGCAGCCCCGGGACAGCCTCAAATGAAAAACTGTTTTTT. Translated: CASSPGTASNEKLFF.

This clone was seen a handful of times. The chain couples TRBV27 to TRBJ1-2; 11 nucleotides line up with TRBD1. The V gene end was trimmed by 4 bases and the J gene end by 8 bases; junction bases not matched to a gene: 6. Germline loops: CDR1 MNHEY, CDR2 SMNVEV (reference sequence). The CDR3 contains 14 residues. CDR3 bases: TGTGCCAGCAGTTCTAGGGACAGGGGGGGAGGCTACACCTTC. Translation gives CASSSRDRGGGYTF.

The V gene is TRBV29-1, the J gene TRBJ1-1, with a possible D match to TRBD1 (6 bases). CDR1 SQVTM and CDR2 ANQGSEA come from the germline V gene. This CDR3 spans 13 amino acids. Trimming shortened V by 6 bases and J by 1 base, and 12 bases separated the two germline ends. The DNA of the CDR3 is TGCAGCGTCCACCTAGGGGGGAACACTGAAGCTTTCTTT. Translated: CSVHLGGNTEAFF.

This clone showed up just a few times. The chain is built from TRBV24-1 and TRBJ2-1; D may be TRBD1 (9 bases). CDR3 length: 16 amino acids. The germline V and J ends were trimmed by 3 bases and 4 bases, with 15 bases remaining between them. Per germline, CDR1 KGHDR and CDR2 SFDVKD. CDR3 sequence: CATSDIAGQGYNEQFF. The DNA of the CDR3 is TGTGCCACCAGTGATATAGCGGGACAGGGATACAATGAGCAGTTCTTC.

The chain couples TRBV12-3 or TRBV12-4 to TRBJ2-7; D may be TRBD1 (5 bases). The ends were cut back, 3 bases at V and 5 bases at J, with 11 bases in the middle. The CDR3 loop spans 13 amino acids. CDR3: CASSFSGLDEQYF. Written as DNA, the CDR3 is TGTGCCAGCAGTTTCTCAGGGCTGGACGAGCAGTACTTC.

This chain's CDR3 is CASSQARPEGNQPQHF. CDR3 sequence (DNA): TGCGCCAGCAGCCAAGCTAGGCCAGAGGGAAATCAGCCCCAGCATTTT. The chain carries TRBV4-1 and TRBJ1-5; no firm D call. Germline assignment: CDR1 MGHRA and CDR2 YSYEKL. Trimming pared 1 base from V and 4 bases from J, leaving 14 bases between. The CDR3 runs to 16 residues.

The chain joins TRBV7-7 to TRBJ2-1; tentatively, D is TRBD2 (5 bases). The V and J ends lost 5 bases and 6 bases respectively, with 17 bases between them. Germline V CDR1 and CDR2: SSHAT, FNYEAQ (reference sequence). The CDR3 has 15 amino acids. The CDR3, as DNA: TGTGCCAGCAGCCCCGGTAACCTTGGAGGCAATGAGCAGTTCTTC. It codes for CASSPGNLGGNEQFF.